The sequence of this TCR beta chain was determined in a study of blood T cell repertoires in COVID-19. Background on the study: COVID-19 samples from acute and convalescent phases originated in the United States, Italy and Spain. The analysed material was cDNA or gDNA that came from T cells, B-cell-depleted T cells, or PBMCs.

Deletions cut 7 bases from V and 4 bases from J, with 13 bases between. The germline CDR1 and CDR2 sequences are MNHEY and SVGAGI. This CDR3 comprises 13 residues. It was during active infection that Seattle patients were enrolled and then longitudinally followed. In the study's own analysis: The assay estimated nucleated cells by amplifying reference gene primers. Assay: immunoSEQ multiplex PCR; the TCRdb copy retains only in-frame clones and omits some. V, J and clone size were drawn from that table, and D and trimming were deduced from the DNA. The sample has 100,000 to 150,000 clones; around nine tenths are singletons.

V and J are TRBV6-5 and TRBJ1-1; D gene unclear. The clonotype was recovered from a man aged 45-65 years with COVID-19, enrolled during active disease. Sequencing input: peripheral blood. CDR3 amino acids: CASTTPLGTEAFF. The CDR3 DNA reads TGTGCCAGCACCACCCCGCTCGGCACTGAAGCTTTCTTT.